This T cell receptor beta chain is drawn from a study of radiotherapy plus CTLA-4 blockade in lung cancer. Study-wide points: TCR clones from tumors expanded in blood after radiotherapy plus ipilimumab.

Remarks on this clone: Its antigen is still unknown.

Germline V CDR1 and CDR2: WNHNN, SYGVQD (reference sequence). This CDR3 has 14 amino acids. V was pared by 3 bases and J by 3 bases, with 9 bases between. Clones were sequenced by immunoSEQ multiplex PCR, and TCRdb holds only the in-frame ones, with some missing. This sample has about 19,000 clones; about 83% occur once, and the top ten carry roughly a quarter. Sequencing used peripheral blood, obtained from a patient treated with radiotherapy plus ipilimumab. The chain couples TRBV10-1 to TRBJ1-5, with D maybe TRBD1 (6 bases). The receptor's source is a human donor with non-small cell lung cancer whose response to radiotherapy plus ipilimumab could not be evaluated. The CDR3 DNA is TGCGCCAGCAGTGATCAGGGGTCCAATCAGCCCCAGCATTTT. It yields the protein CASSDQGSNQPQHF.